This entry lists 23 T cell receptor beta chains sequenced from one sample in a study of neurological immune-mediated disorders. In TCRdb, the 5' RACE reads were re-called with MiXCR into one record per CDR3 protein. The sample comprises some 65,000 distinct CDR3 sequences, 5.2% of which are singletons, and around 2.8% rests with the top ten. Specimen: PBMCs. The receptors shown here come from a woman in her 30s with multiple sclerosis.

This clonotype has at least ten counts. This sequence joins TRBV20-1 and TRBJ2-7; D perhaps matches TRBD2 (5 bases). V dropped 7 bases and J dropped 3 bases, with 16 bases sitting between them. Germline V gives CDR1 DFQATT, CDR2 SNEGSKA (reference sequence). The CDR3 has 13 amino acids. This chain's CDR3 is CSVIREYNYEQYF. The CDR3 nucleotides are TGCAGTGTTATCCGGGAATACAACTACGAGCAGTACTTC.

This clonotype has at least ten counts. The V and J genes are TRBV3-1 and TRBJ1-6; no reliable D call. This CDR3 contains 16 residues. V was cut by 0 bases and J by 10 bases, with 16 bases left in between. The germline V gene has CDR1 LGHDT and CDR2 YNNKEL (reference sequence). For the CDR3, the DNA is TGTGCCAGCAGCCAAGAAGATGGCGGACTGGGGTCACCCCTCCACTTT. This translates into CASSQEDGGLGSPLHF. Complete variable domain (other parts from reference TRBV3-1 and TRBJ1-6): DTAVSQTPKYLVTQMGNDKSIKCEQNLGHDTMYWYKQDSKKFLKIMFSYNNKELIINETVPNRFSPKSPDKAHLNLHINSLELGDSAVYFCASSQEDGGLGSPLHFGNGTRLTVT.

The chain joins TRBV29-1 to TRBJ2-7, with unresolved D. This CDR3 comprises 13 residues. CDR1 is SQVTM and CDR2 is ANQGSEA in the germline V gene. Trimming removed 1 base from V and 3 bases from J, with 10 bases in between. Written as DNA, the CDR3 is TGCAGCGTTGAAGGGAGACAAGACTACGAGCAGTACTTC. Translation: CSVEGRQDYEQYF.

The genes are TRBV7-6 and TRBJ2-1; 7 bases line up with TRBD2. The J segment lost 3 bases and the V segment lost 2 bases, leaving 4 bases of the junction unmatched. The CDR3 has 15 residues. Germline CDR1 reads SGHVS; CDR2 reads FNYEAQ. CDR3 in DNA: TGTGCCAGCAGCTTAACGGGGGGAAGCTACAATGAGCAGTTCTTC. Translated: CASSLTGGSYNEQFF.

This clonotype was picked up a small number of times. The chain links TRBV27 to TRBJ1-3; D uncertain. This CDR3 spans 14 amino acids. Germline V gene lookup returns CDR1 MNHEY and CDR2 SMNVEV (reference sequence). V lost 1 base to trimming and J lost 0 bases, with 4 bases between them. CDR3 in DNA: TGTGCCAGCAGTTTATATCGCTCTGGAAACACCATATATTTT. Protein: CASSLYRSGNTIYF.

This clonotype was detected ten times or more. The junction and the germline gene differ at one end; a read error may be behind it. This chain links TRBV5-5 with TRBJ2-1, with 12 bases aligning to TRBD2. From germline, CDR1 is SGHKS and CDR2 YYEKEE (reference sequence). The CDR3 is 15 amino acids. The CDR3 region is CASSLVLAGGLPGIF. The CDR3 DNA follows: TGTGCCAGCAGCTTGGTGCTAGCGGGGGGGCTTCCCGGGATCTTC.

This clonotype showed up just a few times. This chain uses TRBV5-1 with TRBJ1-2, with 9 positions matching TRBD1. The CDR3 loop spans 18 amino acids. V shed 1 base and J 2 bases; nucleotides not matched to a gene: 12. Germline V gene lookup returns CDR1 SGHRS and CDR2 YFSETQ. CDR3 sequence reads: CASSLKSTGTGTNYGYTF. CDR3 DNA sequence: TGCGCCAGCAGCTTGAAATCTACCGGGACAGGGACAAACTATGGCTACACCTTC.

Only a few counts were recorded for this clonotype. The J gene is TRBJ2-7, the V gene TRBV18, with D perhaps TRBD2 (7 bases). Per the germline V gene, CDR1 is KGHSH and CDR2 is LQKENI. V gave up 5 bases and J gave up 0 bases, with 14 bases separating them. CDR3 size: 15 residues. As DNA, the CDR3 is TGTGCCAGCTCATGGGGAGGGGGACCCTCCTACGAGCAGTACTTC. This codes for CASSWGGGPSYEQYF.

In its sample, this clonotype was seen many times. J is TRBJ2-3 and V is TRBV20-1, with D hard to call. Germline CDR1 DFQATT, CDR2 SNEGSKA (reference sequence). V lost 3 bases to trimming and J lost 3 bases, with 13 bases between them. The length of the CDR3 is 14 residues. The CDR3 nucleotides are TGCAGTGCTAGCGCCCCTCGTGGGACAGATACGCAGTATTTT. It specifies CSASAPRGTDTQYF.

There are a few counts of this clonotype. The chain recombines TRBV12-3 or TRBV12-4 with TRBJ2-7, with D perhaps TRBD1 or TRBD2 (6 bases each). V shed 1 base and J shed 7 bases, with 14 bases lying between them. The CDR3 spans 14 residues. CDR3 loop: CASSLDGGLGEQYF. Written as DNA, the CDR3 is TGTGCCAGCAGTTTAGATGGGGGGCTCGGAGAGCAGTACTTC.

This clonotype has a count of ten or more. Sequence at one end of the junction differs from germline and may be a read error. The chain employs TRBV9 and TRBJ1-6; weak D call: TRBD1 (5 bases). Germline V gene data show CDR1 as SGDLS and CDR2 as YYNGEE. The CDR3 has 15 amino acids. The chain's CDR3 is CASSVGTGYNSPLNF. CDR3 nucleotides: TGTGCCAGCAGCGTGGGGACGGGATATAATTCACCCCTCAACTTT.

The genes are TRBV7-9 and TRBJ2-7, with 9 nucleotides matching TRBD1. The J segment lost 1 base and the V segment lost 4 bases, leaving 5 bases of the junction unmatched. The CDR3 consists of 15 residues. Per the germline V gene, CDR1 is SEHNR and CDR2 is FQNEAQ (reference sequence). CDR3 protein: CASSSGQGISYEQYF. The DNA for the CDR3 is TGTGCCAGCAGCTCTGGACAGGGGATATCCTACGAGCAGTACTTC.

There are many counts of this clonotype. The chain combines TRBV7-6 with TRBJ2-3; 11 bases fit TRBD2. With V trimmed by 5 bases and J by 2 bases, 9 bases remained unmatched. This CDR3 comprises 17 residues. CDR1 SGHVS and CDR2 FNYEAQ come from the germline V gene. The CDR3 here is CASSPRYSGGATDTQYF. CDR3 DNA: TGTGCCAGCAGCCCGCGTTATAGCGGGGGGGCCACAGATACGCAGTATTTT.

This clonotype was seen ten or more times. The chain recombines TRBV20-1 with TRBJ2-5; D might be TRBD1 or TRBD2, each matching 5 bases. The CDR3 length is 14 residues. Deletions cut 0 bases from V and 0 bases from J, with 8 bases between. From germline, CDR1 is DFQATT and CDR2 SNEGSKA (reference sequence). CDR3 protein: CSARDPGHQETQYF. In DNA, the CDR3 is TGCAGTGCTAGAGATCCGGGACACCAAGAGACCCAGTACTTC.

This clonotype was counted many times. V and J are TRBV20-1 and TRBJ1-4, with D unresolved. V shed 6 bases and J shed 8 bases, with 16 bases lying between them. Germline CDR1 is DFQATT and CDR2 is SNEGSKA (reference sequence). The CDR3 is made up of 13 amino acids. The CDR3 DNA is TGCAGTGCCACCCCCCTCGGAGGGGAAAAACTGTTTTTT. This translates into CSATPLGGEKLFF.

This clonotype was observed at least ten times. The genes are TRBV2 and TRBJ2-3, with D possibly TRBD1 on 5 matching bases. The CDR3 is 14 residues long. Germline V gene sequence: CDR1 SNHLY, CDR2 FYNNEI. V gave up 3 bases and J gave up 2 bases, with 9 bases separating them. The chain's CDR3 is CASSEGLATDTQYF. As DNA, the CDR3 is TGTGCCAGCAGTGAGGGGCTGGCCACAGATACGCAGTATTTT.

This clonotype was detected many times. The chain uses TRBV21-1 and TRBJ2-7; the table's D gene call, TRBD1, was not cross checked with the DNA. TRBV21-1 is an annotated pseudogene. The CDR3 has 17 residues. As DNA, the CDR3 is TGTGCCAGCAGCAAGGCGGGGGGCCCCCCTAGCTCCTACGAGCAGTACTTC. It translates to CASSKAGGPPSSYEQYF.

About this clonotype itself: Given the absence of the conserved phenylalanine or tryptophan at the CDR3 end, a read error is likely. This chain joins TRBV20-1 and TRBJ2-7; D uncertain. Germline CDR1 is DFQATT and CDR2 is SNEGSKA (reference sequence). The CDR3 runs 13 residues. V lost 7 bases and J lost 0, with 13 bases in between. The CDR3 region is CSVRPGRSYEQYN. The CDR3 DNA follows: TGCAGTGTACGACCGGGTCGCTCCTACGAGCAGTACAAC.

The sample holds many counts of this clonotype. The V call is TRBV5-1, the J call TRBJ1-1, with D hard to call. Per the germline V gene, CDR1 is SGHRS and CDR2 is YFSETQ. The CDR3 is made up of 13 amino acids. V lost 0 bases to trimming and J lost 5 bases, with 8 bases between them. CDR3 nucleotides: TGCGCCAGCAGCTTGGGTGTGGAGACTGAAGCTTTCTTT. This sequence encodes CASSLGVETEAFF.

Turning to this clonotype: A much larger clone differs by one base, so this may be a read error. The CDR3 is CASSEPRIQETQYF. DNA of the CDR3: TGTGCCAGCAGTGAACCACGGATACAAGAGACCCAGTACTTC. The V gene is TRBV6-1, the J gene TRBJ2-5; D is unclear. The V gene lost 2 bases and the J gene lost 2 bases, with 9 bases spanning the gap. Germline CDR1 MNHNS, CDR2 SASEGT. CDR3 length equals 14 residues.

This clonotype showed up many times. The chain combines TRBV29-1 with TRBJ1-1; D may be TRBD1 (6 bases). The CDR3 totals 15 residues. V lost 2 bases, J lost 6 bases, and 19 bases lay in between. Per germline, CDR1 SQVTM and CDR2 ANQGSEA. Written as DNA, the CDR3 is TGCAGCGTTGAATATTGGGTCAAGGAGGGGGCTGAAGCTTTCTTT. Encoded protein: CSVEYWVKEGAEAFF.

V gene TRBV5-1 combines with J gene TRBJ1-1; a weak D match, TRBD1 (5 bases). The germline V gene has CDR1 SGHRS and CDR2 YFSETQ. V lost 6 bases to trimming and J lost 0 bases, with 9 bases between them. CDR3 length equals 13 residues. CDR3 sequence reads: CASKGTVNTEAFF. Here the CDR3 DNA reads TGCGCCAGCAAGGGGACGGTGAACACTGAAGCTTTCTTT.

The chain is built from TRBV6-5 and TRBJ2-3, with 9 bases fitting TRBD2. V lost 5 bases and J lost 6; bases outside the gene matches: 9. The CDR3 is 15 amino acids. Germline assignment: CDR1 MNHEY and CDR2 SVGAGI. In DNA, the CDR3 is TGTGCCAGCAGTAATAGCGGGGGTACGGTGGATACGCAGTATTTT. Translating it yields CASSNSGGTVDTQYF.